A selection of T cell receptor beta chains follows, all from one sample in a study of blood T cell repertoires in COVID-19. Generated by immunoSEQ multiplex PCR, the TCRdb table keeps only in-frame clones and is missing some. The sample lists about 150,000 clones, around three quarters seen once, with under 2% in the top ten. The sample comprised peripheral blood. The receptors shown here come from an elderly man with acute or convalescent COVID-19. CDR3s include the opening cysteine and the closing phenylalanine or tryptophan. D genes are given only for firm matches. The size field is filled for only some rows; it gives once, few, many or a size class.

J gene	clone size	D gene	V gene	CDR3 DNA	CDR3 protein
TRBJ2-5	NA	NA	TRBV5-4	TGTGCCAGCAGCTCCGGGAATAGCCAAGAGACCCAGTACTTC	CASSSGNSQETQYF
TRBJ2-4	NA	NA	TRBV6-1	TGTGCCAGCAGTGAGAAGGGGACCAAAAACATTCAGTACTTC	CASSEKGTKNIQYF
TRBJ1-2	NA	NA	TRBV9	TGTGCCAGCAGCGTAGATCCCACATCCAACTATGGCTACACCTTC	CASSVDPTSNYGYTF
TRBJ1-4	NA	NA	TRBV18	TGTGCCAGCTCAGTAGACATCTTTGAAAAACTGTTTTTT	CASSVDIFEKLFF
TRBJ2-1	NA	NA	TRBV5-1	TGCGCCAGCATTCTTCAAACAGGTGTCGGATACAATGAGCAGTTCTTC	CASILQTGVGYNEQFF
TRBJ1-3	NA	TRBD1	TRBV7-2	TGTGCCAGCAGCACGACAGGGACCTCTGGAAACACCATATATTTT	CASSTTGTSGNTIYF
TRBJ1-2	NA	NA	TRBV27	TGTGCCAGCAGAGGGGGCTATGGCTACACCTTC	CASRGGYGYTF
TRBJ1-2	NA	TRBD1	TRBV7-2	TGTGCCAGCAGCATTGACAGGGTATCGTCCTATGGCTACACCTTC	CASSIDRVSSYGYTF
TRBJ2-1	NA	TRBD2	TRBV28	TGTGCCAGCTACCCCCTCTCGGGGGCGGGGGGGAACAATGAGCAGTTCTTC	CASYPLSGAGGNNEQFF
TRBJ1-3	NA	NA	TRBV28	TGTGCCAGCAGTTTATCCGGCCAGGGTGAAGACACCATATATTTT	CASSLSGQGEDTIYF
TRBJ2-3	NA	TRBD1	TRBV18	TGTGCCAGCTCACCACCGAGACAGGGGGCATCCGATACGCAGTATTTT	CASSPPRQGASDTQYF
TRBJ1-1	NA	NA	TRBV10-3	TGTGCCATCAGTGGGACAGCTCAGGGGATGAACACTGAAGCTTTCTTT	CAISGTAQGMNTEAFF
TRBJ2-3	few	TRBD1	TRBV24-1	TGTGCCACCAGTGATGGGACAGGGTGGGCAGATACGCAGTATTTT	CATSDGTGWADTQYF
TRBJ1-2	NA	TRBD1	TRBV28	TGTGCAGGGGGCGGAATGAACTATGGCTACACCTTC	CAGGGMNYGYTF
TRBJ1-1	NA	NA	TRBV5-1	TGCGCCAGCAGCTTGGGGGCGATCATGAACACTGAAGCTTTCTTT	CASSLGAIMNTEAFF
TRBJ2-5	NA	TRBD2	TRBV5-1	TGCGCCAGCAGCTTCCAGGGAGGGTTCCAAGAGACCCAGTACTTC	CASSFQGGFQETQYF
TRBJ2-7	NA	NA	TRBV3-1/TRBV3-2	TGTGCCAGCAGCCAAGAACGGCCTGGGGGGAGCGAGCAGTACTTC	CASSQERPGGSEQYF
TRBJ2-3	NA	TRBD2	TRBV3-1/TRBV3-2	TGTGCCAGCAGCCTTTCGGGGGGAGATACGCAGTATTTT	CASSLSGGDTQYF
TRBJ2-1	NA	TRBD2	TRBV6-5	TGTGCCACCCTTAGCGGGGGGGCCGAGGGTGAGCAGTTCTTC	CATLSGGAEGEQFF
TRBJ2-1	NA	TRBD1	TRBV7-9	TGTGCCAGCAGATCCCGGGACAGGGACAATGAGCAGTTCTTC	CASRSRDRDNEQFF
TRBJ2-7	many	TRBD1	TRBV19	TGTGCCAGTCAAGGGGGACAGGGGTTCGACGAGCAGTACTTC	CASQGGQGFDEQYF
TRBJ1-2	NA	NA	TRBV27	TGTGCCAGCAGTCCCCTGACTCCTCCGCCTGGCTACACCTTC	CASSPLTPPPGYTF
TRBJ1-1	NA	TRBD1	TRBV24-1	TGTGCCACCAGTGGGAGGGGGCTGGGCACTGAAGCTTTCTTT	CATSGRGLGTEAFF
TRBJ1-5	NA	TRBD1	TRBV5-5	TGTGCCAGCAGCTTGGGACAGGGTGGGATTGGCAATCAGCCCCAGCATTTT	CASSLGQGGIGNQPQHF
TRBJ1-2	NA	NA	TRBV3-1/TRBV3-2	TGTGCCAGCAGCCATAATGGGGCCCCGGCCTATGGCTACACCTTC	CASSHNGAPAYGYTF
TRBJ2-3	NA	TRBD2	TRBV7-3	TGTGCCAGCAGCTTAAGGGGGGGTATAAGCACAGATACGCAGTATTTT	CASSLRGGISTDTQYF
TRBJ2-3	NA	TRBD1	TRBV11-2	TGTGCCAGCAGCCCTGGACAGGGAAGCACAGATACGCAGTATTTT	CASSPGQGSTDTQYF
TRBJ1-5	NA	NA	TRBV12-2	TGTGCAAGTCGCTTAGCCGACAGGGGCCGGGGCCCCAATCAGCCCCAGCATTTT	CASRLADRGRGPNQPQHF
TRBJ2-5	NA	TRBD1	TRBV27	TGTGCCAGCAGTTTAGCCCCCCCAGGGGGCGCGGGAGAGACCCAGTACTTC	CASSLAPPGGAGETQYF
TRBJ1-5	NA	NA	TRBV19	TGTGCCAGTAGTATGAACTCCAGGGAGGGACAGCCCCAGCATTTT	CASSMNSREGQPQHF
TRBJ1-6	NA	NA	TRBV6-5	TGTGCCAGCAAACGATCAGATAATTCACCCCTCCACTTT	CASKRSDNSPLHF
TRBJ2-7	NA	NA	TRBV27	TGTGCCACCGCGGGCCTCGGGACCTACGAGCAGTACTTC	CATAGLGTYEQYF
TRBJ1-2	NA	TRBD1	TRBV7-2	TGTGCCAGCAGCGTAGGACAGGGGGCAAACTATGGCTACACCTTC	CASSVGQGANYGYTF
TRBJ1-2	NA	NA	TRBV5-6	TGTGCCAGCAGCTTGAGTCAGTCCTATGGCTACACCTTC	CASSLSQSYGYTF
TRBJ1-2	NA	NA	TRBV5-1	TGCGCCAGCAGCGGAGGTGCCCTGTTGGGAAACTATGGCTACACCTTC	CASSGGALLGNYGYTF
TRBJ2-5	NA	TRBD2	TRBV19	TGTGCCAGTAGTGGACGCACTCTAGCGGGACAAAAAGAGACCCAGTACTTC	CASSGRTLAGQKETQYF
TRBJ1-4	NA	TRBD1	TRBV2	TGTGCCAGCAAACTTACAGGGGCTGGGGCTAATGAAAAACTGTTTTTT	CASKLTGAGANEKLFF
TRBJ2-5	NA	TRBD2	TRBV5-1	TGCGCCAGCAGGGACCAGCGGGGACCCACGGAGACCCAGTACTTC	CASRDQRGPTETQYF
TRBJ2-5	NA	NA	TRBV5-5	TGTGCCAGCAGCTTTCTGCAGGGCGGTCAAGAGACCCAGTACTTC	CASSFLQGGQETQYF
TRBJ2-2	NA	TRBD1	TRBV19	TGTGCCACCAGACAGGGGGCGAGCACCGGGGAGCTGTTTTTT	CATRQGASTGELFF
TRBJ1-1	NA	NA	TRBV5-1	TGCGCCAGCAGCTTGGGTGGGGGCTTTGGCACTGAAGCTTTCTTT	CASSLGGGFGTEAFF
TRBJ2-7	once	NA	TRBV27	TGTGCCAGCAGTTTAGGACTCGTCAGCGAGCAGTACTTC	CASSLGLVSEQYF
TRBJ2-3	NA	TRBD1	TRBV28	TGTGCCAGCAGTTTCATACAGGGGAAGGGCACAGATACGCAGTATTTT	CASSFIQGKGTDTQYF
TRBJ2-1	NA	TRBD1	TRBV6-4	TGTGCCAGCAGTGAAAACCGGGACAGAGACAATGAGCAGTTCTTC	CASSENRDRDNEQFF
TRBJ1-2	NA	TRBD1	TRBV11-3	TGTGCCAGCAGCTTAGGAACCTCGGGACAGGGTTCTGGCTACACCTTC	CASSLGTSGQGSGYTF
TRBJ1-3	NA	NA	TRBV19	TGTGCCAGTACGCTACGAGGCTCTGGAAACACCATATATTTT	CASTLRGSGNTIYF
TRBJ1-2	NA	TRBD1	TRBV7-9	TGTGCCAGCAGCCGGACAGGTCTCACCTATGGCTACACCTTC	CASSRTGLTYGYTF
TRBJ1-6	few	TRBD1	TRBV5-4	TGTGCCAGCAGCCTCAGGACAGGGATCGGGGTACCCCTCCACTTT	CASSLRTGIGVPLHF
TRBJ1-2	NA	NA	TRBV6-5	TGTGCCAGCAGGGACATTTATGGCTACACCTTC	CASRDIYGYTF
TRBJ1-5	NA	TRBD1	TRBV19	TGTGCCAGTAGTACGACAGGGGGCCCCTTACGCAATCAGCCCCAGCATTTT	CASSTTGGPLRNQPQHF
TRBJ1-5	NA	NA	TRBV19	TGTGCCAGTAGTACTACAGGGTTCGGACAGCCCCAGCATTTT	CASSTTGFGQPQHF
TRBJ2-3	NA	NA	TRBV10-3	TGTGCCATCGGCATCCCTCGGGACACCACCACAGATACGCAGTATTTT	CAIGIPRDTTTDTQYF
TRBJ2-3	NA	TRBD2	TRBV6-5	TGTGCCAGCAGGGATACGGGTGGCGGGGGTACGCAGTATTTT	CASRDTGGGGTQYF
TRBJ1-2	NA	TRBD1	TRBV7-9	TGTGCCAGCAGCCGGACAGGGGACCTCGATGGCTACACCTTC	CASSRTGDLDGYTF
TRBJ1-6	NA	TRBD1	TRBV7-6	TGTGCCAGCAGCCAGGGACAGGGGTTGAATTCACCCCTCCACTTT	CASSQGQGLNSPLHF
TRBJ2-1	few	NA	TRBV6-1	TGTGCCAGCAGTGAGTTCAGGGCCGCCTACAATGAGCAGTTCTTC	CASSEFRAAYNEQFF
TRBJ2-3	NA	TRBD2	TRBV4-2	TGTGCCAGCAGCCAGGATTTGCGGGGGGATACGCAGTATTTT	CASSQDLRGDTQYF
TRBJ1-2	NA	TRBD1	TRBV23-1	TGCGCCAGCAGTCAATCGGCGGACAGGGGTTATGGCTACACCTTC	CASSQSADRGYGYTF
TRBJ2-7	NA	NA	TRBV12-5	TGTGCTAGTGGTTTAGACACCGCTAGCCACCACTACGAGCAGTACTTC	CASGLDTASHHYEQYF
TRBJ1-5	few	NA	TRBV30	TGTGCCTCCGGTAACGAGGGGGCCCAGCATTTT	CASGNEGAQHF